The 13 T cell receptor beta chains below come from one sample, sequenced in a study of cytomegalovirus exposure and HLA in healthy donors. This table comes from immunoSEQ multiplex PCR, and its TCRdb copy is limited to in-frame clones, with some not included. This sample yields about 62,000 clones, of which around 95% are seen a single time; over 6.5% belongs to the top ten. Sequences were obtained from PBMCs. These TCRs come from a woman aged 18-35 years in good health and CMV-seropositive.

This clone was detected once. The chain uses TRBV28 and TRBJ2-1, with TRBD2 identical over 9 bases. Trimming cost V 2 bases and J 0 bases; bases outside gene matches: 11. This CDR3 is 19 amino acids long. Germline values: CDR1 MDHEN, CDR2 SYDVKM. In nucleotides, the CDR3 is TGTGCCAGCAGTTTAAAAGGGACTAGCAGAAGTAGCTCCTACAATGAGCAGTTCTTC. Amino acid sequence: CASSLKGTSRSSSYNEQFF.

This clone is a singleton in its sample. The genes are TRBV27 and TRBJ1-4; 7 bases map to TRBD1. J gave up 6 bases and V 8 bases, and 9 bases lay outside the gene matches. The CDR3 spans 14 residues. The germline V gene encodes CDR1 MNHEY and CDR2 SMNVEV (reference sequence). The CDR3 coding sequence is TGTGCCAGCTCGAGGGGGCGGCTCCATGAAAAACTGTTTTTT. It is translated as CASSRGRLHEKLFF.

The chain has TRBV4-3 and TRBJ2-7; 10 positions match TRBD2. V lost 0 bases to trimming and J lost 7 bases; unmatched junction nucleotides: 6. Per the germline V gene, CDR1 is LGHNA and CDR2 is YSLEER. The CDR3 is made up of 15 amino acids. This CDR3 is CASSQEFTSGEEQYF. The CDR3 DNA follows: TGCGCCAGCAGCCAAGAGTTCACTAGCGGGGAGGAGCAGTACTTC.

The chain is built from TRBV5-1 and TRBJ1-4; D unresolved. Trimming removed 1 base at V and 2 bases at J, with 9 bases between. Germline CDR1 is SGHRS and CDR2 is YFSETQ. The CDR3 covers 15 residues. DNA for the CDR3: TGCGCCAGCAGCTTGAATCCGGAGACTAATGAAAAACTGTTTTTT. Residues: CASSLNPETNEKLFF.

The gene calls are TRBV28 and TRBJ2-7; a possible D gene is TRBD1 (5 bases). Trimming took 2 bases from V and 6 from J, leaving 11 bases between them. The CDR3 totals 13 residues. The germline CDR1 and CDR2 sequences are MDHEN and SYDVKM. This CDR3 reads CASSLQGSGEQYF. The CDR3 nucleotides read TGTGCCAGCAGTTTACAGGGCTCGGGCGAGCAGTACTTC. Full variable domain (remainder filled in from reference TRBV28 and TRBJ2-7): DVKVTQSSRYLVKRTGEKVFLECVQDMDHENMFWYRQDPGLGLRLIYFSYDVKMKEKGDIPEGYSVSREKKERFSLILESASTNQTSMYLCASSLQGSGEQYFGPGTRLTVT.

The chain recombines TRBV5-4 with TRBJ1-3, with TRBD1 as a possible D gene (6 bases). The CDR3 spans 16 residues. CDR1 and CDR2 (germline): SGHNT, YYREEE (reference sequence). Trimming shortened V by 4 bases and J by 2 bases, and 16 bases separated the two germline ends. CDR3 region: CASSIKNREAGNTIYF. CDR3 coding DNA: TGTGCCAGCAGCATTAAGAACAGGGAAGCTGGAAACACCATATATTTT.

The V and J genes are TRBV25-1 and TRBJ1-1, with 7 bases identical to TRBD1. With V trimmed by 5 bases and J by 0 bases, 3 bases remained unmatched. The CDR3 has 14 residues. CDR1 and CDR2 (germline): MGHDK, SYGVNS. The CDR3 sequence: CASSLGQLNTEAFF. The CDR3, as DNA: TGTGCCAGCAGTCTGGGACAGCTGAACACTGAAGCTTTCTTT. Drawing the rest from reference TRBV25-1 and TRBJ1-1, the complete variable domain is EADIYQTPRYLVIGTGKKITLECSQTMGHDKMYWYQQDPGMELHLIHYSYGVNSTEKGDLSSESTVSRIRTEHFPLTLESARPSHTSQYLCASSLGQLNTEAFFGQGTRLTVV.

This chain links TRBV19 with TRBJ2-2, with D possibly TRBD1 on 5 matching bases. Germline values: CDR1 LNHDA, CDR2 SQIVND (reference sequence). The CDR3 extends over 15 amino acids. Trimming pared 5 bases from V and 0 bases from J, leaving 10 bases between. The CDR3 coding sequence is TGTGCCAGTAGTGCCAGGGCCACGAACACCGGGGAGCTGTTTTTT. As protein: CASSARATNTGELFF.

This clone has just one count. V gene TRBV5-1 combines with J gene TRBJ2-3, with 7 bases identical to TRBD2. After removal of 0 bases from V and 2 bases from J, the junction contained 6 bases not matched to a gene. Germline lookup yields CDR1 SGHRS and CDR2 YFSETQ. The length of the CDR3 is 16 residues. CDR3 DNA: TGCGCCAGCAGCTTGGTCGGCGGGGGTTACACAGATACGCAGTATTTT. It is translated as CASSLVGGGYTDTQYF.

The chain carries TRBV28 and TRBJ1-5, with 7 bases matching TRBD1. Germline V gene lookup returns CDR1 MDHEN and CDR2 SYDVKM. This CDR3 spans 14 amino acids. The trim removed 9 bases at V and 6 bases at J, leaving 11 bases unmatched. The CDR3 coding sequence is TGTGCCAGGGAGACAGGGTGGCTAGGTCAGCCCCAGCATTTT. Encoded protein: CARETGWLGQPQHF. The full variable domain, in which reference TRBV28 and TRBJ1-5 provide the parts outside the CDR3, is DVKVTQSSRYLVKRTGEKVFLECVQDMDHENMFWYRQDPGLGLRLIYFSYDVKMKEKGDIPEGYSVSREKKERFSLILESASTNQTSMYLCARETGWLGQPQHFGDGTRLSIL.

V is TRBV9 and J is TRBJ2-1, with D perhaps matching TRBD2 (6 bases). Germline CDR1 and CDR2: SGDLS and YYNGEE. V lost 3 bases, J lost 5 bases, and 12 bases lay in between. This CDR3 has 14 residues. The chain's CDR3 is CASSEGSGHNEQFF. In DNA form, the CDR3 reads TGTGCCAGCAGCGAGGGTAGCGGCCACAATGAGCAGTTCTTC.

The rearrangement joins TRBV15 to TRBJ1-1; a weak D match, TRBD1 (6 bases). The CDR3 has 16 residues. Germline CDR1 and CDR2: LNHNV and YYDKDF (reference sequence). V lost 2 bases and J lost 1, with 14 bases in between. The CDR3 protein is CATSRSGGARNTEAFF. CDR3 in DNA: TGTGCCACCAGCAGATCGGGGGGGGCTCGGAACACTGAAGCTTTCTTT.

This sequence joins TRBV2 and TRBJ1-5, with D possibly being TRBD1 (6 bases). This CDR3 contains 13 residues. V gave up 6 bases and J gave up 5 bases, with 11 bases separating them. Looked up from germline, CDR1 is SNHLY and CDR2 is FYNNEI. This CDR3 is CASSGRGDQPQHF. CDR3 bases: TGTGCCAGCAGCGGCAGGGGCGATCAGCCCCAGCATTTT. The full variable domain, rest sourced from reference TRBV2 and TRBJ1-5, is EPEVTQTPSHQVTQMGQEVILRCVPISNHLYFYWYRQILGQKVEFLVSFYNNEISEKSEIFDDQFSVERPDGSNFTLKIRSTKLEDSAMYFCASSGRGDQPQHFGDGTRLSIL.